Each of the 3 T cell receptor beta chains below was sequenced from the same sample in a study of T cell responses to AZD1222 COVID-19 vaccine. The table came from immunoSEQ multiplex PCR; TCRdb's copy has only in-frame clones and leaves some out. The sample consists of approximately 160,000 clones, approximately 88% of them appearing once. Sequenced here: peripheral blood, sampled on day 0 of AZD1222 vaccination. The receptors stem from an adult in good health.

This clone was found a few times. CDR3 in amino acids: CASSPYQRGSEKLFF. The CDR3 coding sequence is TGTGCCAGCTCACCATACCAACGGGGAAGCGAAAAACTGTTTTTT. The chain recombines TRBV18 with TRBJ1-4; D unresolved. Trimming removed 2 bases at V and 8 bases at J, with 15 bases between. Germline CDR1 is KGHSH and CDR2 is LQKENI. This CDR3 spans 15 amino acids. The complete variable domain, with remaining parts taken from reference TRBV18 and TRBJ1-4, reads NAGVMQNPRHLVRRRGQEARLRCSPMKGHSHVYWYRQLPEEGLKFMVYLQKENIIDESGMPKERFSAEFPKEGPSILRIQQVVRGDSAAYFCASSPYQRGSEKLFFGSGTQLSVL.

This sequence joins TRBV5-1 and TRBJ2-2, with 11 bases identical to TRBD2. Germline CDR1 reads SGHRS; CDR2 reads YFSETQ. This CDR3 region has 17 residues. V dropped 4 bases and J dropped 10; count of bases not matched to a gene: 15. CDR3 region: CASSPGRTSGPREELFF. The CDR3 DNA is TGCGCCAGCAGCCCCGGTAGGACTAGCGGGCCACGCGAGGAGCTGTTTTTT.

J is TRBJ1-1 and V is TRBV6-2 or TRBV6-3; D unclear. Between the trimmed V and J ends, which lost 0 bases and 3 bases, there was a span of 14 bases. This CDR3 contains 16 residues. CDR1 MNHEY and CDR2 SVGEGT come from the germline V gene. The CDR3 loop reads CASSYSGSYSYTEAFF. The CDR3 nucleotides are TGTGCCAGCAGTTACTCGGGCAGCTACAGCTACACTGAAGCTTTCTTT.